This TCR beta chain was captured in a study of T cells in narcolepsy (dated by TCRdb to 2017 to 2018). Study-level background: Patients with narcolepsy type 1 or type 2 (NT1, NT2) and healthy control donors were enrolled in the study. The study used TCR Vbeta sequencing to track clonotypes in blood and CSF while looking for autoreactive T cells in narcolepsy patients that target self-antigens of hypocretin neurons (hypocretin, TRIB2).

For TCR Vbeta sequencing, memory CD4+ T cells were sorted ex vivo from the peripheral blood of narcolepsy patients and healthy controls. Turning to this clone: There is no known antigen for this receptor. There are no base qualities to consult, and no much larger clone falls within one base.

The full study reports these points: Numbers of sequenced blood memory CD4+ clonotypes were comparable, averaging about 40,000 in patients and over 30,000 in controls. Some blood memory CD4+ repertoires from patients and controls contained no sequences matching autoreactive T cell clones. Autoreactive clonotypes were reported to be detected serially in the blood of the same patients and of different patients, but not in the blood of healthy controls. Plots that compared CSF and blood CD4+ T cell clonotypes from the same patient highlighted HCRT-specific and TRIB2-specific autoreactive clonotypes.

V and J lose 0 bases and 0 bases, and a span of 7 bases separates them. The CDR3 holds 15 amino acids from the cysteine to the phenylalanine. Of all the DNA, just the CDR3 is kept, 45 bases in frame from base 1. CDR1 SGDLS and CDR2 YYNGEE are derived from the germline V gene. Library method: the immunoSEQ multiplex PCR assay. Held by TCRdb, this immuneACCESS table contains in-frame sequences only and omits some clones. Under half of the omission traces to an unresolved V gene where checked; the cause of the rest is unknown. This sample comprises 20,000 to 25,000 clones, 85% of them detected only once. The ten largest clones capture more than 8.5% of the sample.

The sequenced sample was memory (CD45RA-) CD4+ T cells from blood. According to the study, the label for this sample's cell subset or site signals: memory T cells sorted ex vivo from peripheral blood. The rearranged segments are TRBV9 and TRBJ2-1; no D gene call is confident. This TCR was recovered from a human donor in good health. The DNA sequence is TGTGCCAGCAGCGTAGGGCGGCCCTCCTACAATGAGCAGTTCTTC. Translated, it gives CASSVGRPSYNEQFF.